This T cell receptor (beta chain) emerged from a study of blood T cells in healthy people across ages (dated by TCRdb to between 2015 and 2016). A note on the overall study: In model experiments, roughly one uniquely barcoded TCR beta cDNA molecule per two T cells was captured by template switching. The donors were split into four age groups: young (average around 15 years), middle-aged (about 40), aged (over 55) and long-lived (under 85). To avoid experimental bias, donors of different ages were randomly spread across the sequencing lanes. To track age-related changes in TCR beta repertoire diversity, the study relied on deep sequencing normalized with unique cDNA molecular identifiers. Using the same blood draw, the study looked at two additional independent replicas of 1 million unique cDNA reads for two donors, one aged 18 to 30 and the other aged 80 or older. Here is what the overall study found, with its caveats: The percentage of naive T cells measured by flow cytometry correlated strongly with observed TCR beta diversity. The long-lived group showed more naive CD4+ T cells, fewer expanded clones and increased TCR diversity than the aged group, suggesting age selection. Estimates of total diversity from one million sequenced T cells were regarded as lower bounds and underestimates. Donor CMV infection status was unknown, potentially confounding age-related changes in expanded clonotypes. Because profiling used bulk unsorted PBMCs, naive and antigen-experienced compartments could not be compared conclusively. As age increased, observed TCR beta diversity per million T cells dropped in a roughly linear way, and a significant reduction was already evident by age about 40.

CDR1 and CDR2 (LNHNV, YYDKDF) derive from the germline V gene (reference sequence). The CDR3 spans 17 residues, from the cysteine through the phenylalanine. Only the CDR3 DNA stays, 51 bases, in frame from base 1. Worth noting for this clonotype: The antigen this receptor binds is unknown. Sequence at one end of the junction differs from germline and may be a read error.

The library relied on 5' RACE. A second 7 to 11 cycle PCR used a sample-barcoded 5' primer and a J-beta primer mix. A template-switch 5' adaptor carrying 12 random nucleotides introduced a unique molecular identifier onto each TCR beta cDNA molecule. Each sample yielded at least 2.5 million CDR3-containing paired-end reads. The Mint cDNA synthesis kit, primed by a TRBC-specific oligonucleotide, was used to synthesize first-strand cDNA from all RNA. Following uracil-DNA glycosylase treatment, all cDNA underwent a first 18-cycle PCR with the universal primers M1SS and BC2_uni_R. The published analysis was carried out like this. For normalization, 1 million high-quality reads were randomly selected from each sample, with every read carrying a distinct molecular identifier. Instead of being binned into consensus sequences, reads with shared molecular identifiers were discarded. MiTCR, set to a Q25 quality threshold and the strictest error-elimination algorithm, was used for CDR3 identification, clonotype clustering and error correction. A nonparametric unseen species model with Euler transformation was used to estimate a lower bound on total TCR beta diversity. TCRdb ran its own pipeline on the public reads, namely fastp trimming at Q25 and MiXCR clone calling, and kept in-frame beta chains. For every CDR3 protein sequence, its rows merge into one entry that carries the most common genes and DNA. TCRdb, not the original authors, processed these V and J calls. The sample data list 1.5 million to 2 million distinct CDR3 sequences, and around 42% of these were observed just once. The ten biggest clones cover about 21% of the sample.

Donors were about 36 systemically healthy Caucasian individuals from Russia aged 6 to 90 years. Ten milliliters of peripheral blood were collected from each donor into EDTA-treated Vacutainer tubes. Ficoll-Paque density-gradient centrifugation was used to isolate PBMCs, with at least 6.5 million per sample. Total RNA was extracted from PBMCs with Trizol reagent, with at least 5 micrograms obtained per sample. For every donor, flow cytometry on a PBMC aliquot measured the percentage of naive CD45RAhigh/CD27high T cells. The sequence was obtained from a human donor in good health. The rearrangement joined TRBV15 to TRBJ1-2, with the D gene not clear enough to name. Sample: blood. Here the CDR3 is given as CVTSRDLARPALYGYTF. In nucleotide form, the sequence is TGTGTCACCAGCAGAGATTTGGCGCGGCCCGCTCTCTATGGCTACACCTTC.